These 32 T cell receptor beta chains came from one sample sequenced in a study of regulatory T cells in long-lasting Graves disease. The sample's time point: persistent/refractory GD, antithyroid drugs over 5 years with positive TRAb. Following extraction of RNA from PBMCs, that RNA was used to make the TCR library. Researchers made TCR beta libraries by using iRepertoire HTBI primers and running Arm-PCR on CDR3 regions. From the multiplex PCR reads, TCRdb called clonotypes with MiXCR, one entry per CDR3 protein. The table lists approximately 350,000 distinct CDR3 sequences, roughly 24% of them singletons. The sample consisted of peripheral blood mononuclear cells (PBMCs), taken when the disease was refractory, from a patient treated with antithyroid drugs. These TCRs come from a woman aged 40 to 50 with Graves disease.

In this sample, this clonotype turned up a few times. This chain joins TRBV27 and TRBJ1-1; TRBD1 matches at 8 bases. V lost 2 bases to trimming and J lost 1 base; unmatched junction nucleotides: 6. This CDR3 contains 16 residues. The germline CDR1 and CDR2 sequences are MNHEY and SMNVEV (reference sequence). The CDR3 DNA follows: TGTGCCAGCAGTTTAGTGGCAGGGGGCAGGAACACTGAAGCTTTCTTT. Translating it yields CASSLVAGGRNTEAFF.

The rearrangement joins TRBV20-1 to TRBJ2-7; D is perhaps TRBD2 (5 bases). The V end lost 2 bases, the J end lost 3 bases, and 14 bases lay between the germline ends. The CDR3 spans 14 residues. CDR1 is DFQATT and CDR2 is SNEGSKA in the germline V gene (reference sequence). The CDR3 sequence: CSARIGSVYYEQYF. The CDR3 bases are TGCAGTGCTAGAATTGGTAGCGTGTACTACGAGCAGTACTTC.

On this clonotype itself: A much bigger clone sits one base away, suggesting this may be a read error. The rearrangement joins TRBV5-6 to TRBJ2-5; D call uncertain. Germline CDR1 is SGHDT and CDR2 is YYEEEE. The CDR3 extends over 13 amino acids. Trimming pared 3 bases from V and 7 bases from J, leaving 13 bases between. In nucleotides, the CDR3 is TGTGCCAGCAGCTATTTACCGTCGGGGACCCAGTACTTC. Its protein product is CASSYLPSGTQYF. The variable domain in full, completed from reference TRBV5-6 and TRBJ2-5, reads DAGVTQSPTHLIKTRGQQVTLRCSPKSGHDTVSWYQQALGQGPQFIFQYYEEEERQRGNFPDRFSGHQFPNYSSELNVNALLLGDSALYLCASSYLPSGTQYFGPGTRLLVL.

This clonotype has ten or more counts. This chain connects TRBV6-9 to TRBJ2-5, with TRBD1 matching over 8 bases. The CDR3 is 15 residues long. V lost 3 bases and J lost 1; bases outside the gene matches: 4. Germline V gives CDR1 MNHGY, CDR2 SVAAGI. The CDR3 protein is CASSYFDRGQETQYF. DNA for the CDR3: TGTGCCAGCAGTTACTTCGACAGGGGCCAAGAGACCCAGTACTTC.

This chain connects TRBV25-1 to TRBJ2-5; no definite D call. This CDR3 has 13 amino acids. Germline V gene data show CDR1 as MGHDK and CDR2 as SYGVNS. V gave up 3 bases and J gave up 2 bases, with 7 bases separating them. The CDR3 loop reads CASSEGRQETQYF. The CDR3 DNA is TGTGCCAGCAGTGAGGGTAGGCAAGAGACCCAGTACTTC.

This clonotype was counted many times. The gene calls are TRBV29-1 and TRBJ2-5; 9 bases align to TRBD2. Germline CDR1 reads SQVTM; CDR2 reads ANQGSEA. The ends lost 6 bases at V and 5 bases at J; junction bases unmatched: 10. This CDR3 comprises 14 residues. The CDR3 loop reads CSVVAGVPSETQYF. In DNA form, the CDR3 reads TGCAGCGTAGTAGCGGGAGTTCCGTCGGAGACCCAGTACTTC.

This clonotype has only a few counts. The V and J genes are TRBV9 and TRBJ2-2; D gene uncertain. Germline CDR1 is SGDLS and CDR2 is YYNGEE. The V end was cut by 4 bases, the J end by 6 bases, with 16 bases between. This CDR3 region has 15 residues. CDR3: CASSPNRWGSGELFF. The CDR3 region has the DNA TGTGCCAGCAGCCCTAATAGGTGGGGTTCCGGGGAGCTGTTTTTT.

This chain links TRBV12-3 or TRBV12-4 with TRBJ2-3; 8 positions match TRBD2. Unmatched junction bases numbered 22, after V lost 4 bases and J lost 4 bases. CDR3 size: 20 residues. The chain's CDR3 is CASSSYPSFSGNPEADTQYF. The CDR3 DNA sequence: TGTGCCAGCAGTTCCTACCCATCGTTTAGCGGGAATCCGGAGGCAGATACGCAGTATTTT.

This clonotype has a count of ten or more. This CDR3 reads CATSRGTPETQYF. The DNA of the CDR3 is TGTGCCACCAGCAGAGGGACACCAGAGACCCAGTACTTC. V is TRBV15 and J is TRBJ2-5, with D possibly TRBD1 on 5 matching bases. The CDR3 is 13 amino acids. Germline CDR1 is LNHNV and CDR2 is YYDKDF (reference sequence). The V end lost 1 base, the J end lost 4 bases, and 7 bases lay between the germline ends.

V gene TRBV29-1 combines with J gene TRBJ2-7; TRBD2 matches at 9 bases. The V and J ends lost 3 bases and 2 bases, in that order; junction bases with no gene match: 8. Germline V CDR1 and CDR2: SQVTM, ANQGSEA. The CDR3 length is 15 residues. The CDR3 loop is CSVETSGGPTYEQYF. CDR3 sequence (DNA): TGCAGCGTTGAGACTAGCGGAGGCCCCACCTACGAGCAGTACTTC.

Concerning this clonotype itself: One base away lies a much larger clone, so this may be a sequencing read error. This CDR3 fails to terminate in the conserved phenylalanine or tryptophan, so it likely reflects a read error. The rearrangement joins TRBV20-1 to TRBJ2-7, with 11 bases matching TRBD2. With V trimmed by 3 bases and J by 7 bases, 8 bases remained unmatched. This CDR3 has 14 residues. Germline assignment: CDR1 DFQATT and CDR2 SNEGSKA (reference sequence). CDR3 region: CSASSGRATREQYL. The CDR3, as DNA: TGCAGTGCTAGTAGCGGGAGGGCGACTCGGGAGCAGTACCTC.

This clonotype was recorded at least ten times. The chain couples TRBV6-2 or TRBV6-3 to TRBJ2-5; weak D call: TRBD1 (5 bases). The CDR3 is 15 residues long. V was trimmed by 2 bases and J by 3 bases, leaving 13 bases between them. Germline V CDR1 and CDR2: MNHEY, SVGEGT. CDR3 coding DNA: TGTGCCAGCAGTTACGGGAACAGGAAAAAAGAGACCCAGTACTTC. This gives the protein CASSYGNRKKETQYF.

This clonotype was seen a handful of times. The gene calls are TRBV28 and TRBJ2-1, with 7 bases matching TRBD1. Germline V lookup: CDR1 MDHEN, CDR2 SYDVKM. The ends lost 6 bases at V and 7 bases at J; junction bases unmatched: 12. The CDR3 extends over 15 amino acids. The chain's CDR3 is CASSLEETGFNEQFF. CDR3 coding DNA: TGTGCCAGCAGCCTCGAGGAGACAGGGTTTAATGAGCAGTTCTTC.

Details on this clonotype: This likely stems from a read error, as it lies one base from a far larger clone. A read error is likely, as this CDR3 ends without the conserved phenylalanine or tryptophan. The chain combines TRBV5-5 with TRBJ2-7; D is uncertain. Germline V gives CDR1 SGHKS, CDR2 YYEKEE (reference sequence). The CDR3 has 11 amino acids. CDR3 sequence: CASSNEYEQYS. CDR3 coding DNA: TGCGCCAGCAGTAACGAATACGAGCAGTACTCC.

The chain joins TRBV28 to TRBJ2-3, with 7 nucleotides matching TRBD1. The junction had 5 bases not matched to a gene; V was cut back by 3 bases and J by 2 bases. The CDR3 runs to 15 residues. The V gene's germline CDR1 is MDHEN and CDR2 SYDVKM. The CDR3 region is CASSFQTGHTDTQYF. Written as DNA, the CDR3 is TGTGCCAGCAGTTTCCAGACAGGGCACACAGATACGCAGTATTTT. The full variable domain, in which reference TRBV28 and TRBJ2-3 provide the parts outside the CDR3, is DVKVTQSSRYLVKRTGEKVFLECVQDMDHENMFWYRQDPGLGLRLIYFSYDVKMKEKGDIPEGYSVSREKKERFSLILESASTNQTSMYLCASSFQTGHTDTQYFGPGTRLTVL.

This clonotype has a count of ten or more. The J gene is TRBJ2-2, the V gene TRBV7-2; 7 positions agree with TRBD2. Germline V gene lookup returns CDR1 SGHTA and CDR2 FQGNSA. The CDR3 is 17 amino acids. J gave up 0 bases and V 5 bases, and 9 bases lay outside the gene matches. The CDR3 nucleotides read TGTGCCAGCAGCGCCCTCCTAGCGGCCGCGAACACCGGGGAGCTGTTTTTT. Protein: CASSALLAAANTGELFF.

This clonotype was seen ten or more times. The rearrangement joins TRBV24-1 to TRBJ2-5; maybe TRBD1 (6 bases). V lost 7 bases and J 6 bases, leaving 8 bases between the germline ends. The CDR3 runs to 11 residues. The V gene's germline CDR1 is KGHDR and CDR2 SFDVKD. CDR3 sequence reads: CATSRGKTQYF. The DNA of the CDR3 is TGTGCCACCAGCAGGGGAAAGACCCAGTACTTC.

This clonotype was seen only a few times. The chain recombines TRBV6-2 or TRBV6-3 with TRBJ2-3; D gene unclear. Trimming stripped 4 bases from V and 2 bases from J, with 7 bases between. The V gene's germline CDR1 is MNHEY and CDR2 SVGEGT. This CDR3 spans 13 amino acids. CDR3 sequence (DNA): TGTGCCAGCAGTTTGGGCGACACAGATACGCAGTATTTT. It codes for CASSLGDTDTQYF.

This clonotype was counted ten times or more. The DNA of the CDR3 is TGTGCCACCAGCAGAGATCAATATAGCAATCAGCCCCAGCATTTT. It encodes CATSRDQYSNQPQHF. V usage is TRBV15 and J usage is TRBJ1-5; D unresolved. Germline loops: CDR1 LNHNV, CDR2 YYDKDF (reference sequence). The CDR3 length is 15 residues. Trimming pared 0 bases from V and 0 bases from J, leaving 6 bases between.

This chain links TRBV5-6 with TRBJ1-1; D ambiguous. Per the germline V gene, CDR1 is SGHDT and CDR2 is YYEEEE. The CDR3 runs 18 residues. V was pared by 4 bases and J by 1 base, with 23 bases between. The DNA of the CDR3 is TGTGCCAGCAGCGGGGATGACACGTCCCGATTAACGAACACTGAAGCTTTCTTT. Residues: CASSGDDTSRLTNTEAFF.

Remarks on this clonotype: It may be a read error: a sequence one base away is much more abundant. This rearrangement joins TRBV6-5 to TRBJ1-6; possible D gene TRBD1, 5 bases. The CDR3 contains 14 residues. From germline, CDR1 is MNHEY and CDR2 SVGAGI. With 3 bases removed from V and 12 bases from J, the gap between germline ends came to 15 bases. The CDR3 DNA reads TGTGCCAGCAGTTATGGGGGAGCGACATTACCCCTCCACTTT. As protein: CASSYGGATLPLHF.

This chain connects TRBV10-3 to TRBJ2-2; D is perhaps TRBD2 (6 bases). The CDR3 length is 14 residues. In germline, CDR1 is ENHRY, CDR2 SYGVKD. Trimming cost V 6 bases and J 3 bases, with 11 bases left between them. DNA of the CDR3: TGTGCCATCAGAAGCGGGCCATACACCGGGGAGCTGTTTTTT. Translated: CAIRSGPYTGELFF.

This clonotype was seen a handful of times. The V gene is TRBV29-1, the J gene TRBJ2-7; no clear D gene. The CDR3 extends over 11 amino acids. Trimming took off 5 bases at V and 3 bases at J, with 8 bases between the two ends. Germline assignment: CDR1 SQVTM and CDR2 ANQGSEA. This CDR3 is CSVTINYEQYF. The CDR3 nucleotides are TGCAGCGTTACTATTAACTACGAGCAGTACTTC.

This clonotype was counted ten times or more. V usage is TRBV28 and J usage is TRBJ2-7; 11 nucleotides align to TRBD2. J lost 4 bases, V lost 8 bases, and 7 bases had no gene match. The CDR3 covers 14 residues. Germline CDR1 MDHEN, CDR2 SYDVKM. In DNA form, the CDR3 reads TGTGCCAGCCAGACTAGCGGGATGTCTTACGAGCAGTACTTC. This translates into CASQTSGMSYEQYF.

This clonotype occurred many times. The chain joins TRBV6-6 to TRBJ2-7; D gene ambiguous. Per the germline V gene, CDR1 is MNHNY and CDR2 is SVGAGI (reference sequence). The CDR3 has 15 amino acids. The germline V and J ends were trimmed by 0 bases and 0 bases, with 9 bases remaining between them. CDR3 sequence reads: CASSYSERYSYEQYF. Written as DNA, the CDR3 is TGTGCCAGCAGTTACTCGGAGCGTTACTCCTACGAGCAGTACTTC.

This chain uses TRBV2 with TRBJ2-2; 9 bases match TRBD1. Germline CDR1 and CDR2: SNHLY and FYNNEI. V dropped 6 bases and J dropped 9; count of bases not matched to a gene: 8. The CDR3 totals 14 residues. The CDR3: CASRGTGWTRELFF. The CDR3 DNA follows: TGTGCCAGCAGGGGGACAGGGTGGACCAGGGAGCTGTTTTTT.

The chain has TRBV25-1 and TRBJ2-5; maybe TRBD2 (5 bases). The germline gives CDR1 MGHDK, CDR2 SYGVNS. The CDR3 is made up of 15 amino acids. Deletions cut 5 bases from V and 5 bases from J, with 18 bases between. Here the CDR3 DNA reads TGTGCCAGCAGTCCCGGGGTAGCACGAGGGGAGACCCAGTACTTC. It yields the protein CASSPGVARGETQYF.

In this sample, this clonotype turned up many times. The chain carries TRBV28 and TRBJ2-7; the D is unclear. Germline values: CDR1 MDHEN, CDR2 SYDVKM. The CDR3 loop spans 13 amino acids. V dropped 6 bases and J dropped 0 bases, with 9 bases sitting between them. The CDR3 is CASRDTISYEQYF. In nucleotides, the CDR3 is TGTGCCAGCAGAGATACTATCTCCTACGAGCAGTACTTC.

The V gene is TRBV28, the J gene TRBJ1-4; D is uncertain. CDR1 and CDR2 (germline): MDHEN, SYDVKM. V dropped 6 bases and J dropped 0 bases, with 8 bases sitting between them. The CDR3 runs to 14 residues. The CDR3 bases are TGTGCCAGCAGCCGCAGCGCAACTAATGAAAAACTGTTTTTT. Its translation is CASSRSATNEKLFF.

This clonotype was found many times. The chain joins TRBV7-2 to TRBJ2-2; 8 bases align to TRBD1. J gave up 7 bases and V 4 bases, and 8 bases lay outside the gene matches. Germline V lookup: CDR1 SGHTA, CDR2 FQGNSA. This CDR3 spans 15 amino acids. The CDR3 reads CASSSSPGGGGELFF. CDR3 sequence (DNA): TGTGCCAGCAGCTCAAGTCCAGGGGGCGGCGGGGAGCTGTTTTTT.

As for this clonotype: It may be a read error: a sequence one base away is much more abundant. The CDR3 sequence: CASSDGPRNQPQHF. The DNA of the CDR3 is TGTGCCAGCAGTGATGGACCGCGCAATCAGCCCCAGCATTTT. This chain links TRBV6-1 with TRBJ1-5; unclear D gene. V shed 3 bases and J shed 2 bases, with 8 bases lying between them. This CDR3 region has 14 residues. From germline, CDR1 is MNHNS and CDR2 SASEGT.

This clonotype was seen a few times. The chain combines TRBV5-1 with TRBJ2-7, with D perhaps TRBD1 or TRBD2 (5 bases each). CDR3 length equals 13 residues. Deletions cut 0 bases from V and 7 bases from J, with 11 bases between. Germline assignment: CDR1 SGHRS and CDR2 YFSETQ. The CDR3 sequence: CASSLVGTPEQYF. In DNA form, the CDR3 reads TGCGCCAGCAGCTTGGTTGGGACCCCTGAGCAGTACTTC. The variable domain in full, completed from reference TRBV5-1 and TRBJ2-7, reads KAGVTQTPRYLIKTRGQQVTLSCSPISGHRSVSWYQQTPGQGLQFLFEYFSETQRNKGNFPGRFSGRQFSNSRSEMNVSTLELGDSALYLCASSLVGTPEQYFGPGTRLTVT.